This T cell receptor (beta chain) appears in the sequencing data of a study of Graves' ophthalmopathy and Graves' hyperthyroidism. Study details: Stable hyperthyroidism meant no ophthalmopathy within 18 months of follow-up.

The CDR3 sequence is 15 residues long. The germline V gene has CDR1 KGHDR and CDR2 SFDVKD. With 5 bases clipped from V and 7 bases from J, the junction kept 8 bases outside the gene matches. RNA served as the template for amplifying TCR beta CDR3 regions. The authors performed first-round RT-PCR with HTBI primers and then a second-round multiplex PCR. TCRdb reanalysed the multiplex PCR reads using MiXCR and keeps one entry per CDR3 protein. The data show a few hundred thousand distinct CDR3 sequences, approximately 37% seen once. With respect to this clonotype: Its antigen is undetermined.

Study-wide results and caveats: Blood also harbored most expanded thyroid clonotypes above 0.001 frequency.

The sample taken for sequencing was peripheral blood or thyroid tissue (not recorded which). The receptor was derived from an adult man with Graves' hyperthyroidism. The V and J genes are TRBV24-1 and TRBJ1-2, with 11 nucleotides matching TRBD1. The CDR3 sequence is CATSAGGQGARGYTF. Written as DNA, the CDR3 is TGTGCCACCAGTGCTGGAGGACAGGGGGCACGTGGCTACACCTTC.